The TCR beta chain under discussion was sequenced for a study of T cells in Graves' hyperthyroidism and ophthalmopathy. Study overall: Peripheral blood was acquired at first diagnosis, ahead of any therapy whatsoever. Study-wide results and caveats: It was a median about 6.5 months before onset that the model predicted ophthalmopathy.

Germline assignment: CDR1 SGHRS and CDR2 YFSETQ. This CDR3 has 14 residues. The V gene lost 2 bases and the J gene lost 4 bases, with 11 bases spanning the gap. To note about this clonotype: Its specificity is not known.

Lactation, pregnancy, other autoimmune disease or uncontrolled infection led to exclusion of patients. Diagnosis relied on clinical symptoms, serum thyroxine and TRAb, thyroid ultrasound and orbital computed tomography. RNA transcripts yielded amplified TCR beta CDR3 regions. Initially, a first-round RT-PCR of the TCR CDR3 employed the HTBI primer set. In TCRdb, the multiplex PCR reads were re-called with MiXCR into one record per CDR3 protein. The sample holds about 290,000 distinct CDR3 sequences, approximately 15% seen once. The sample was blood. This chain uses TRBV5-1 with TRBJ2-3; no definite D call. This clonotype was obtained from a woman in her thirties or forties with Graves' hyperthyroidism. CDR3 protein: CASSFGPEADTQYF. The CDR3 DNA follows: TGCGCCAGCAGCTTCGGGCCAGAAGCAGATACGCAGTATTTT.